These T cell receptor beta chains were read from a single sample in a study of vaccination effects on CD4 cells after COVID-19. No cognate antigen is known for these TCRs. Clones were sequenced by immunoSEQ multiplex PCR, and TCRdb holds only the in-frame ones, with some missing. The repertoire holds approximately 60,000 clones, with approximately 72% as singletons. The sequencing used CD4+ T cells from PBMCs cultured without peptide, collected before COVID-19 vaccination. Receptors originate from a human donor who had a prior SARS-CoV-2 infection. Each CDR3 is given with its conserved first and last residue. The D gene is left open where the match is weak. Rows may omit the clone size; those that give it use once, few, many or a size class.

clone size,D gene,V gene,J gene,CDR3 protein,CDR3 DNA
.,.,TRBV6-5,TRBJ2-2,CASSFSTGELFF,TGTGCCAGCAGTTTTAGCACCGGGGAGCTGTTTTTT
.,.,TRBV27,TRBJ1-2,CASSPQGGGYTF,TGTGCCAGCAGTCCCCAGGGAGGTGGCTACACCTTC
.,.,TRBV3-1/TRBV3-2,TRBJ1-1,CASSLRGGERAFF,TGTGCCAGCAGCCTAAGAGGGGGGGAGAGAGCTTTCTTT
.,TRBD1,TRBV5-4,TRBJ2-7,CASSSPGGQGYEQYF,TGTGCCAGCAGCTCGCCTGGGGGACAGGGCTACGAGCAGTACTTC
once,.,TRBV5-1,TRBJ1-2,CASSLRGEVSHYGYTF,TGCGCCAGCAGCCTAAGGGGCGAAGTTTCTCACTATGGCTACACCTTC
.,.,TRBV9,TRBJ2-7,CASSVDSFSYEQYF,TGTGCCAGCAGCGTCGACAGTTTCTCCTACGAGCAGTACTTC
few,.,TRBV5-5,TRBJ1-5,CASSFGTNQPQHF,TGTGCCAGCAGCTTCGGGACTAATCAGCCCCAGCATTTT
.,TRBD1,TRBV19,TRBJ1-1,CASTRGTGNTEAFF,TGTGCCAGTACCAGAGGGACAGGGAACACTGAAGCTTTCTTT
.,TRBD1,TRBV9,TRBJ1-5,CASSGGTGGTQPQHF,TGTGCCAGCAGCGGAGGGACAGGGGGCACTCAGCCCCAGCATTTT
once,.,TRBV7-8,TRBJ2-2,CASTQHRARGNTGELFF,TGTGCCAGCACCCAACATAGGGCCAGGGGCAACACCGGGGAGCTGTTTTTT
.,.,TRBV9,TRBJ1-6,CASSGTVTNSPLHF,TGTGCCAGCAGCGGGACAGTAACCAATTCACCCCTCCACTTT
.,TRBD2,TRBV4-1,TRBJ2-5,CASSEGLAGGETQYF,TGCGCCAGCAGCGAAGGGCTAGCGGGGGGAGAGACCCAGTACTTC
.,TRBD2,TRBV11-2,TRBJ2-1,CASSYNGLAGGYNEQFF,TGTGCCAGCAGCTATAACGGGCTAGCGGGGGGCTACAATGAGCAGTTCTTC
.,.,TRBV25-1,TRBJ1-2,CASSEGQERGYTF,TGTGCCAGCAGTGAGGGGCAGGAACGGGGCTACACCTTC
.,.,TRBV15,TRBJ2-4,CATSRVGGFAKNIQYF,TGTGCCACCAGCAGAGTTGGGGGGTTCGCCAAAAACATTCAGTACTTC
.,.,TRBV4-1,TRBJ1-2,CASSQVARRDGYTF,TGCGCCAGCAGCCAAGTGGCCCGACGGGATGGCTACACCTTC
.,.,TRBV29-1,TRBJ2-2,CSVLFDGKNTGELFF,TGCAGCGTTCTCTTCGACGGAAAAAACACCGGGGAGCTGTTTTTT
.,.,TRBV20-1,TRBJ2-3,CSASNAGTITDTQYF,TGCAGTGCTAGTAATGCGGGGACCATCACAGATACGCAGTATTTT
.,.,TRBV11-2,TRBJ1-6,CASSSMWDSPLHF,TGTGCCAGCAGCTCTATGTGGGATTCACCCCTCCACTTT
.,.,TRBV12-3/TRBV12-4,TRBJ2-5,CASSFLGETQYF,TGTGCCAGCAGTTTCCTGGGGGAGACCCAGTACTTC
.,.,TRBV5-5,TRBJ2-3,CASRLTGFSTDTQYF,TGTGCCAGCAGACTTACAGGGTTTAGCACAGATACGCAGTATTTT
.,.,TRBV2,TRBJ2-5,CASSAGALQETQYF,TGTGCCAGCAGTGCGGGGGCCCTCCAAGAGACCCAGTACTTC
.,TRBD2,TRBV3-1/TRBV3-2,TRBJ2-7,CASSPRLAGVTGTSYEQYF,TGTGCCAGCAGCCCCCGACTAGCGGGGGTCACGGGGACATCCTACGAGCAGTACTTC
.,TRBD2,TRBV7-9,TRBJ2-1,CASSSGGADEQFF,TGTGCCAGCAGCAGCGGGGGGGCCGACGAGCAGTTCTTC
few,.,TRBV27,TRBJ1-2,CASAYEGQVHYGYTF,TGTGCCAGCGCCTACGAAGGGCAGGTCCACTATGGCTACACCTTC
few,.,TRBV5-1,TRBJ2-4,CASSLIQVRDIQYF,TGCGCCAGCAGCTTGATACAGGTTCGGGACATTCAGTACTTC
.,.,TRBV25-1,TRBJ1-4,CASRDSTNEKLFF,TGTGCCAGCAGGGACAGCACTAATGAAAAACTGTTTTTT
.,TRBD1,TRBV11-3,TRBJ1-1,CASSSDRGTSTEAFF,TGTGCCAGCAGCTCCGACAGGGGCACCTCTACTGAAGCTTTCTTT
.,.,TRBV12-3/TRBV12-4,TRBJ1-1,CASSVNKGTEAFF,TGTGCCAGCAGTGTAAATAAGGGCACTGAAGCTTTCTTT